This T cell receptor (beta chain) was identified during a study of T-cell reconstitution after alpha-beta-depleted transplantation in children. Unique molecular identifiers were incorporated when the TCRbeta library was constructed. TCRdb processed the PCR reads anew with MiXCR; each CDR3 protein has one entry. The data show about 260,000 distinct CDR3 sequences, 7.5% to 9.5% seen once. The length of the CDR3 is 14 residues. Germline assignment: CDR1 MDHEN and CDR2 SYDVKM. V shed 6 bases, J shed 0 bases, and the junction held 4 bases outside the gene matches. Ten or more counts support this clonotype.

This sequence was found in a male patient younger than 18 who had a stem cell transplant for acute lymphoblastic leukemia, so the T cells may come from the graft donor. The chain combines TRBV28 with TRBJ2-7; 8 bases are shared with TRBD2. This specimen consisted of PBMCs, mostly from graft donor cells, obtained 180 days after TCRalphabeta/CD19-depleted stem cell transplant. The CDR3 loop reads CASSRGGISYEQYF. The CDR3 DNA reads TGTGCCAGCAGCCGGGGGGGGATCTCCTACGAGCAGTACTTC.